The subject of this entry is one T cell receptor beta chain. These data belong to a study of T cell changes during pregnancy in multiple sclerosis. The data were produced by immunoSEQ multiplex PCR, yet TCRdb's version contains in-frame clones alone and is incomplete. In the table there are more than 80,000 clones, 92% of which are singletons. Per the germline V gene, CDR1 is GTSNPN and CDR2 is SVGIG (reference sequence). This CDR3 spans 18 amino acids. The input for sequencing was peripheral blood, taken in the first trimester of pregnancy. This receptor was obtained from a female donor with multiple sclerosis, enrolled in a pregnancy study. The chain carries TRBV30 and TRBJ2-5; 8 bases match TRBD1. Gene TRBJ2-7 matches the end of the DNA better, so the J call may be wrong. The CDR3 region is CAWSMKDRARRPLGEQYF. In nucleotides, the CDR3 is TGTGCCTGGAGTATGAAGGACAGGGCGAGACGACCCCTGGGCGAGCAGTACTTC.